This TCR beta chain was sequenced in a study of T cell repertoires in cytomegalovirus infection. Turning to the study itself: CMV infection together with matching HLA type was indicated by public TCR beta signatures. Regarding the study as a whole: HLA-C-restricted CMV clonotypes gave the most frequent clonotype in two of eight donors.

CDR1 is SGHVS, CDR2 FNYEAQ, per germline. This CDR3 is 18 amino acids long. Trimming removed 1 base at V and 0 bases at J, with 17 bases between. TCRdb independently ran MiXCR on the reads; one entry per CDR3 protein. The table includes fewer than 85,000 distinct CDR3 sequences, more than 3% detected once. This clonotype was picked up many times. Antigen: not known. This chain connects TRBV7-6 to TRBJ2-3; D not resolved. This receptor was taken from a human donor in good health (CMV status not recorded). Some clones in this sample may be carry-over from other donors' samples. The sample was PBMCs. CDR3 sequence reads: CASSLGFGMVSSTDTQYF. The DNA of the CDR3 is TGTGCCAGCAGCTTAGGGTTCGGAATGGTGTCTAGCACAGATACGCAGTATTTT.